Below, one TCR beta chain is given with its context. The antigen is undetermined. The germline gene is not matched at one end of the junction; a read error may be the cause. Sequencing was done on patients that had shown CD8+CD57+ cell expansion by flow cytometry. Every patient was diagnosed with severe acquired aplastic anemia. Genomic DNA acted as the template from which TCR beta VDJ combination and CDR3 sequence profiling were carried out. TCRdb passed the reads through MiXCR, listing each CDR3 protein once. Counted here are 400,000 to 600,000 distinct CDR3 sequences, around 30% occurring once; the ten biggest clones make up 0.82%. The data stem from a study of CD8+CD57+ T cells in acquired aplastic anemia. The study, taken as a whole, reports: Patients and controls shared roughly 31 CD8+ CDR3 sequences, highly expressed in patients. With respect to CD8+ Simpson's diversity, patients and controls did not differ significantly.

There are 16 residues in the CDR3. The germline V gene encodes CDR1 MNHEY and CDR2 SVGAGI. This sequence was found in a human donor with aplastic anemia. The J gene is TRBJ1-1, the V gene TRBV6-5; 8 bases map to TRBD1. The sample comprised sorted CD4+, CD8+, or CD8+CD57+ T cells (not recorded which) from PBMCs. CDR3 in amino acids: CASGYSIMDRATEAFF. The DNA for the CDR3 is TGTGCCAGCGGTTACTCGATTATGGACAGGGCTACTGAAGCTTTCTTT.